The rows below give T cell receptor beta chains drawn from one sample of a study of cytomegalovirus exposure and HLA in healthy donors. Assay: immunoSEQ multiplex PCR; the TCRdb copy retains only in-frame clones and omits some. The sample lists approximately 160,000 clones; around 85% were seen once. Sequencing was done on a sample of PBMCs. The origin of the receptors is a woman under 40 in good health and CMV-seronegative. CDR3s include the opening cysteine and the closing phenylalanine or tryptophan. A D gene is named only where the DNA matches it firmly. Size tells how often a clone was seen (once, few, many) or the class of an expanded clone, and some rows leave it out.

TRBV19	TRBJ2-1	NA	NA	CASSESRRAGKFF	TGTGCCAGTAGCGAATCCCGTCGGGCCGGTAAGTTCTTC
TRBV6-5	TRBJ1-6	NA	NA	CASRRQLRSPLHF	TGTGCCAGCAGGCGACAGTTGCGATCACCCCTCCACTTT
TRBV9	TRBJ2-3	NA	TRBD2	CASSEETSGYTDTQYF	TGTGCCAGCAGCGAAGAGACTAGCGGGTACACAGATACGCAGTATTTT
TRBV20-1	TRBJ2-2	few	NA	CSAHNTGELFF	TGCAGTGCTCACAACACCGGGGAGCTGTTTTTT
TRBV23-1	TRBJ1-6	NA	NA	CASSQFGNSAGLNSPLHF	TGCGCCAGCAGTCAATTCGGGAATTCCGCGGGCTTGAATTCACCCCTCCACTTT
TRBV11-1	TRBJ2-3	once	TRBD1	CASSYGTAFDTQYF	TGTGCCAGCAGCTACGGGACAGCTTTTGATACGCAGTATTTT
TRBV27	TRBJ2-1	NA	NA	CASSPRTSSYNEQFF	TGTGCCAGCAGTCCCAGGACAAGCTCCTACAATGAGCAGTTCTTC
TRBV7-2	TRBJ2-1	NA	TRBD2	CASSLAGSGVYNEQFF	TGTGCCAGCAGTCTAGCGGGAAGCGGGGTCTACAATGAGCAGTTCTTC
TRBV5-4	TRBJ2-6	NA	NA	CASSLAGPGANVLTF	TGTGCCAGCAGCTTGGCGGGCCCTGGGGCCAACGTCCTGACTTTC
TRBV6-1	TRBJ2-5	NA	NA	CASILDREETQYF	TGTGCCAGCATTCTCGACAGAGAAGAGACCCAGTACTTC
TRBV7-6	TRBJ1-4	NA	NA	CASSLWGARATNEKLFF	TGTGCCAGCAGCTTATGGGGGGCACGGGCAACTAATGAAAAACTGTTTTTT
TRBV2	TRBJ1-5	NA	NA	CASNLGREYSNQPQHF	TGTGCCAGCAACTTGGGGAGGGAATATAGCAATCAGCCCCAGCATTTT
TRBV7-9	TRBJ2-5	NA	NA	CASSFGGTQYF	TGTGCCAGCAGCTTCGGTGGGACCCAGTACTTC
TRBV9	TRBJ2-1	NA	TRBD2	CASSVGGTKNEQFF	TGTGCCAGCAGCGTAGGTGGGACTAAGAATGAGCAGTTCTTC
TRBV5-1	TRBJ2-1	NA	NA	CASSFRNNNEQFF	TGCGCCAGCAGCTTCCGGAATAACAATGAGCAGTTCTTC
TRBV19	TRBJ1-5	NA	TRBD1	CASLRGLNQPQHF	TGTGCCAGCCTGAGGGGGCTCAATCAGCCCCAGCATTTT
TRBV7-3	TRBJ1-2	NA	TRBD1	CASSPRDRGLLWF	TGTGCCAGCAGCCCCCGGGACAGGGGCCTGCTTTGGTTC